These 21 T cell receptor beta chains originate from one sample sequenced in a study of blood T cell repertoires in COVID-19 (dated by TCRdb to 2018 to 2021). The method was the immunoSEQ multiplex PCR assay. The clones in this table, taken by TCRdb from immuneACCESS, are in-frame only. Not every clone is retained; where verified, under half of the shortfall comes from an unresolved V gene, and the cause of the rest is unknown. The sample has roughly 330,000 clones on record, approximately 90% of them singletons. The ten largest clonotypes hold 9.5% to 10% of the sample. Sequencing was done on a sample of peripheral blood. These receptors were taken from a man in his thirties or forties with COVID-19, enrolled during active disease.

The chain carries TRBV7-8 and TRBJ2-7, with 10 positions matching TRBD2. This CDR3 spans 16 amino acids. Trimming at V came to 2 bases and at J to 3 bases, leaving 7 bases not matched to a gene. Germline CDR1 SGHVS, CDR2 FQNEAQ. The CDR3 bases are TGTGCCAGCAGCTTACGAAGGACTAGCGGATACTACGAGCAGTACTTC. This sequence encodes CASSLRRTSGYYEQYF.

The gene calls are TRBV28 and TRBJ2-2; the D gene is possibly TRBD2 (6 bases). The V end lost 6 bases, the J end lost 4 bases, and 24 bases lay between the germline ends. Germline CDR1 MDHEN, CDR2 SYDVKM. This CDR3 region has 18 residues. CDR3 nucleotides: TGTGCCAGCAGCCACCAGGCGACGGGGATGGGGGGCACCGGGGAGCTGTTTTTT. Protein sequence: CASSHQATGMGGTGELFF.

The V call is TRBV7-9, the J call TRBJ1-2; D uncertain. Germline CDR1 is SEHNR and CDR2 is FQNEAQ (reference sequence). This CDR3 spans 14 amino acids. V dropped 5 bases and J dropped 6 bases, with 16 bases sitting between them. The CDR3 coding sequence is TGTGCCAGCAGCCGGGCAGGACTCCAGGATGGCTACACCTTC. Encoded protein: CASSRAGLQDGYTF.

The chain is built from TRBV5-1 and TRBJ2-2; D is perhaps TRBD1 (5 bases). The CDR3 covers 15 residues. Germline CDR1 is SGHRS and CDR2 is YFSETQ. Between the trimmed V and J ends, which lost 2 bases and 1 base, there was a span of 9 bases. DNA of the CDR3: TGCGCCAGCAGCTTAGGACACTTGAACACCGGGGAGCTGTTTTTT. The encoded protein is CASSLGHLNTGELFF.

CDR3 nucleotide sequence: TGTGCCAGCAGTGAGGGACAGGGCTTTAACTATGGCTACACCTTC. Translated: CASSEGQGFNYGYTF. The chain combines TRBV2 with TRBJ1-2, with 9 bases aligning to TRBD1. This CDR3 is built from 15 residues. Germline values: CDR1 SNHLY, CDR2 FYNNEI. V lost 3 bases and J lost 1; bases outside the gene matches: 3. The entire variable domain, with the rest obtained from reference TRBV2 and TRBJ1-2, is as follows: EPEVTQTPSHQVTQMGQEVILRCVPISNHLYFYWYRQILGQKVEFLVSFYNNEISEKSEIFDDQFSVERPDGSNFTLKIRSTKLEDSAMYFCASSEGQGFNYGYTFGSGTRLTVV.

The V call is TRBV5-4, the J call TRBJ1-6, with TRBD1 as a possible D gene (6 bases). V was trimmed by 4 bases and J by 8 bases, leaving 16 bases between them. CDR3 length equals 15 residues. Looked up from germline, CDR1 is SGHNT and CDR2 is YYREEE (reference sequence). The chain's CDR3 is CASSERGGVDSPLHF. CDR3 bases: TGTGCCAGCAGCGAGAGGGGGGGCGTTGATTCACCCCTCCACTTT. Full variable domain (missing parts from reference TRBV5-4 and TRBJ1-6): ETGVTQSPTHLIKTRGQQVTLRCSSQSGHNTVSWYQQALGQGPQFIFQYYREEENGRGNFPPRFSGLQFPNYSSELNVNALELDDSALYLCASSERGGVDSPLHFGNGTRLTVT.

The table lists this clone with a count of one. The chain recombines TRBV7-3 with TRBJ2-3, with D unresolved. Germline V gene lookup returns CDR1 SGHTA and CDR2 FQGTGA. This CDR3 region has 14 residues. Trimming cost V 3 bases and J 3 bases, with 10 bases left between them. CDR3 loop: CASSFDHGTDTQYF. The CDR3 bases are TGTGCCAGCAGCTTCGACCACGGGACAGATACGCAGTATTTT.

The chain couples TRBV4-2 to TRBJ2-7; possible D gene TRBD2, 6 bases. Trimming removed 1 base from V and 0 bases from J, with 13 bases in between. The CDR3 has 16 residues. Per germline, CDR1 LGHNA and CDR2 YNFKEQ. The chain's CDR3 is CASSQVLRGLSYEQYF. CDR3 DNA: TGTGCCAGCAGCCAAGTCCTGCGGGGACTCTCCTACGAGCAGTACTTC.

The CDR3 nucleotides are TGTGCCAGCAGCCCCCGAGCGGGAGGGGGTCAAGAGACCCAGTACTTC. This translates into CASSPRAGGGQETQYF. The J gene is TRBJ2-5, the V gene TRBV7-3, with 10 bases fitting TRBD2. J was trimmed by 2 bases and V by 5 bases; bases with no gene match: 8. Germline CDR1 SGHTA, CDR2 FQGTGA. The CDR3 consists of 16 residues.

The V gene is TRBV6-5, the J gene TRBJ1-2; TRBD1 matches 8 bases. The V and J ends lost 0 bases and 4 bases, in that order; junction bases with no gene match: 4. CDR1 and CDR2 from the germline V gene are MNHEY and SVGAGI. The CDR3 extends over 15 amino acids. The CDR3 DNA follows: TGTGCCAGCAGTTACTCCGGGACAGGTGGCTATGGCTACACCTTC. Protein: CASSYSGTGGYGYTF.

This clone was found once. The chain is built from TRBV28 and TRBJ1-1; D is perhaps TRBD1 (6 bases). Germline V CDR1 and CDR2: MDHEN, SYDVKM. Trimming removed 1 base from V and 2 bases from J, with 17 bases in between. The CDR3 is 17 amino acids. CDR3 in amino acids: CASSLFPWGGRNTEAFF. CDR3 nucleotides: TGTGCCAGCAGTTTATTTCCCTGGGGGGGGCGAAACACTGAAGCTTTCTTT.

The rearrangement uses TRBV10-3 and TRBJ1-4, with TRBD1 as a possible D gene (5 bases). CDR1 and CDR2 from the germline V gene are ENHRY and SYGVKD. V was shortened by 4 bases and J by 8 bases, with 17 bases between the two germline ends. The CDR3 has 15 residues. For the CDR3, the DNA is TGTGCCATCAGTGCAACGACAGTCCTTGGGGAAAAACTGTTTTTT. Its protein product is CAISATTVLGEKLFF.

This sequence joins TRBV28 and TRBJ1-5, with D maybe TRBD1 (5 bases). Germline lookup yields CDR1 MDHEN and CDR2 SYDVKM. Trimming took 5 bases from V and 8 from J, leaving 16 bases between them. This CDR3 spans 14 amino acids. CDR3 in DNA: TGTGCCAGCAGTCCAGGACAAGACTGGGAGCCCCAGCATTTT. Translation gives CASSPGQDWEPQHF.

V gene TRBV3-1 (or the pseudogene TRBV3-2) combines with J gene TRBJ2-7; the D is unclear. The CDR3 length is 16 residues. The germline V gene encodes CDR1 LGHDT and CDR2 YNNKEL (reference sequence). V was pared by 0 bases and J by 0 bases, with 12 bases between. The CDR3 bases are TGTGCCAGCAGCCAAGATCGCCGAAGTAGCTCCTACGAGCAGTACTTC. Translation gives CASSQDRRSSSYEQYF.

The sample holds one count of this clone. The V gene is TRBV19, the J gene TRBJ2-5; unclear D gene. The CDR3 is 13 amino acids. Germline V CDR1 and CDR2: LNHDA, SQIVND (reference sequence). V lost 3 bases, J lost 4 bases, and 9 bases lay in between. CDR3 residues: CASSITDRETQYF. The CDR3 nucleotides are TGTGCCAGTAGTATCACAGATCGAGAGACCCAGTACTTC. Full variable domain (outside the CDR3, taken from reference TRBV19 and TRBJ2-5): DGGITQSPKYLFRKEGQNVTLSCEQNLNHDAMYWYRQDPGQGLRLIYYSQIVNDFQKGDIAEGYSVSREKKESFPLTVTSAQKNPTAFYLCASSITDRETQYFGPGTRLLVL.

This chain links TRBV7-6 with TRBJ2-7, with 7 bases matching TRBD1. J lost 3 bases, V lost 5 bases, and 7 bases had no gene match. The CDR3 runs to 14 residues. Per germline, CDR1 SGHVS and CDR2 FNYEAQ. The CDR3, as DNA: TGTGCCAGCAGCCAACGACAGGGAATCTACGAGCAGTACTTC. Protein sequence: CASSQRQGIYEQYF.

The V gene is TRBV3-1 (or the pseudogene TRBV3-2), the J gene TRBJ1-2; D perhaps matches TRBD1 (5 bases). The CDR3 length is 13 residues. The V gene lost 5 bases and the J gene lost 0 bases, with 7 bases spanning the gap. CDR1 LGHDT and CDR2 YNNKEL come from the germline V gene (reference sequence). CDR3 in amino acids: CASSDRSNYGYTF. CDR3 nucleotide sequence: TGTGCCAGCAGCGACAGATCTAACTATGGCTACACCTTC.

V is TRBV12-3 or TRBV12-4 and J is TRBJ1-5; D unclear. V lost 4 bases to trimming and J lost 4 bases, with 5 bases between them. The CDR3 is 12 residues long. The CDR3 DNA sequence: TGTGCCAGCAGTTATAGTAATCAGCCCCAGCATTTT. Amino acid sequence: CASSYSNQPQHF.

This chain links TRBV5-5 with TRBJ1-1; D ambiguous. Deletions cut 0 bases from V and 1 base from J, with 7 bases between. The length of the CDR3 is 14 residues. Germline CDR1 reads SGHKS; CDR2 reads YYEKEE (reference sequence). The CDR3 region has the DNA TGTGCCAGCAGCTTGGCTTACAAGAACACTGAAGCTTTCTTT. Amino acid sequence: CASSLAYKNTEAFF.

The CDR3 DNA is TGCGCCAGCAGTCAATGGTCCCAGGGGGCTTTCTTT. It is translated as CASSQWSQGAFF. The chain employs TRBV23-1 and TRBJ1-1; D is possibly TRBD1 (6 bases). TRBV23-1 carries the ORF label, with uncertain function. The length of the CDR3 is 12 residues. V was trimmed by 1 base and J by 11 bases, leaving 11 bases between them.

This clone was counted ten times or more. The gene calls are TRBV24-1 and TRBJ2-1, with 10 bases lining up with TRBD2. Germline V CDR1 and CDR2: KGHDR, SFDVKD. V trimming: 3 bases; J trimming: 5 bases; junction bases outside the gene matches: 3. This CDR3 has 15 residues. The CDR3 region has the DNA TGTGCCACCAGTGATACTAGCGGGATGCACAATGAGCAGTTCTTC. Encoded protein: CATSDTSGMHNEQFF.